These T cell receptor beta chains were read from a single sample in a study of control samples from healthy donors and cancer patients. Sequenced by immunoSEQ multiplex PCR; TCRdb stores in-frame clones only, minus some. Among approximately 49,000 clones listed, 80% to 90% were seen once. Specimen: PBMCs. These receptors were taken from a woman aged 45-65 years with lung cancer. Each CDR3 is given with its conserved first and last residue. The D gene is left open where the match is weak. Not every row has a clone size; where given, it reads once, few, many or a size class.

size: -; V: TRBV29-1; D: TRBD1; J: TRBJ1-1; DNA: TGCAGCGTTGACCCACAGGGGAAGAGGAGTGAAGCTTTCTTT; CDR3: CSVDPQGKRSEAFF
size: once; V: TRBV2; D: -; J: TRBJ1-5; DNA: TGTGCCAGCAGTGAGGAGGGAGGGAATCAGCCCCAGCATTTT; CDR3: CASSEEGGNQPQHF
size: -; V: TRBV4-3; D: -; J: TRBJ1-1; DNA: TGCGCCAGCAGACCGGACAGACTACTGAACACTGAAGCTTTCTTT; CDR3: CASRPDRLLNTEAFF
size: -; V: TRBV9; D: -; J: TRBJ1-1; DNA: TGTGCCAGCAGCTCCGAACTCAGTGTAGCTTTCTTT; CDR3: CASSSELSVAFF
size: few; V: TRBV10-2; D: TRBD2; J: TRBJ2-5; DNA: TGCGCCAGCATGCTAGCGGGGAAAGAGACCCAGTACTTC; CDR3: CASMLAGKETQYF
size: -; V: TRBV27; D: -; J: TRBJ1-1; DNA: TGTGCCAGCAGGAGCCAGGCGAACACTGAAGCTTTCTTT; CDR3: CASRSQANTEAFF
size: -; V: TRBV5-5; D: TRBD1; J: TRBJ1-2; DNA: TGTGCCAGCAGCACGGACAGGGGGCGGCCGAATAACTATGGCTACACCTTC; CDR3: CASSTDRGRPNNYGYTF
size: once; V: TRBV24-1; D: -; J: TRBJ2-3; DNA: TGTGCCACTAAGGGTGGACAGTTGAGCACAGATACGCAGTATTTT; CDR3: CATKGGQLSTDTQYF
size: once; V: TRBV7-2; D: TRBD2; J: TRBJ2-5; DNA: TGTGCCAGCAGCTCCTGGGGGGGGGAAGAGACCCAGTACTTC; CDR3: CASSSWGGEETQYF
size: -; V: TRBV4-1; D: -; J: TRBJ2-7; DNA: TGCGCCAGCAGCCAACTCCCGGGACTGCCCTACGAGCAGTACTTC; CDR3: CASSQLPGLPYEQYF
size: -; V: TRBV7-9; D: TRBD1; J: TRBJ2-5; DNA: TGTGCCAGCAGCTCTGGACAGGGAGGCCAAGAGACCCAGTACTTC; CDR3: CASSSGQGGQETQYF
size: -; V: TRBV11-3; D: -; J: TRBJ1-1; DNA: TGTGCCAGCAGCCCTCGGCGACGGGAAGCTTTCTTT; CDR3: CASSPRRREAFF
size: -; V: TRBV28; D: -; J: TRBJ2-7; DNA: TGTGCCAGCAGTTTAAGTTGGGAAGGGTACGAGCAGTACTTC; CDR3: CASSLSWEGYEQYF
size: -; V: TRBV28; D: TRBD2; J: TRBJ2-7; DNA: TGTGCCAGCGTTCCGGGACTAGCGGGGTACGAGCAGTACTTC; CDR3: CASVPGLAGYEQYF
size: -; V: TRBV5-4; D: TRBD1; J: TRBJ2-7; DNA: TGTGCCAGCAGCTCCCCGGGACAGAGCTACGAGCAGTACTTC; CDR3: CASSSPGQSYEQYF
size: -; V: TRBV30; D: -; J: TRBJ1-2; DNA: TGTGCCTGGAGTGTCGGTGGGTATGGCTACACCTTC; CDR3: CAWSVGGYGYTF
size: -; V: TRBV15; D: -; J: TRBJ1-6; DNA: TGTGCCACCAGCCTTATCAGACAAAATTCACCCCTCCACTTT; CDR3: CATSLIRQNSPLHF
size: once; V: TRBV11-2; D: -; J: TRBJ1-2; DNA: TGTGCCAGCAGCTTAGATCGGGGATTGGGGAATGGCTACACCTTC; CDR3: CASSLDRGLGNGYTF
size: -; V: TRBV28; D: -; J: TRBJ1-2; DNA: TGTGCCACCAAGCCCACTAACTATGGCTACACCTTC; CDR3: CATKPTNYGYTF
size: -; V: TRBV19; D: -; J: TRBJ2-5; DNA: TGTGCCAGTAGTAAGCCATGGACGGCAGCGAGACAGACCCAGTACTTC; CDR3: CASSKPWTAARQTQYF
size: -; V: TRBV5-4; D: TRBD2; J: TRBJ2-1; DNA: TGTGCCAGCAGCTCTGCCTTGGCGGGGGGCTACAATGAGCAGTTCTTC; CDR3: CASSSALAGGYNEQFF
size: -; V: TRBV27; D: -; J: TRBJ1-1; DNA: TGTGCCAGCAGGGAGAACACTGAAGCTTTCTTT; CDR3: CASRENTEAFF
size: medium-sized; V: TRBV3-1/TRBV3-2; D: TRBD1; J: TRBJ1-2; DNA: TGTGCCAGCAGCCAAGCATCAGGACAGGATGGTGGCTACACCTTC; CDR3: CASSQASGQDGGYTF
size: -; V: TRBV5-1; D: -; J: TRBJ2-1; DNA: TGCGCCAGCAGCTTAGAACTCTACAATGAGCAGTTCTTC; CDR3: CASSLELYNEQFF
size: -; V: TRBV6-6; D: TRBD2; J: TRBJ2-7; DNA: TGTGCCAGCAGCCGAATAGCGGGGGCGGGAGAGCAGTACTTC; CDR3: CASSRIAGAGEQYF
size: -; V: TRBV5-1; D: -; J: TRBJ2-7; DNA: TGCGCCAGCAGCTTGAAGGGGCGCGGAGACACGGACTACGAGCAGTACTTC; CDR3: CASSLKGRGDTDYEQYF
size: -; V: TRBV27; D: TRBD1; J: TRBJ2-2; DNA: TGTGCCAGCAAAGAGGACAGGTTAAACACCGGGGAGCTGTTTTTT; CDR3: CASKEDRLNTGELFF
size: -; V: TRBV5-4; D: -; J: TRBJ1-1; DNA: TGTGCCAGCACCCTTGACCTGAACACTGAAGCTTTCTTT; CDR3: CASTLDLNTEAFF
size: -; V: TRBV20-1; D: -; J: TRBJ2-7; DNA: TGCAGTGCTAAGACCCTCTACGAGCAGTACTTC; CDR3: CSAKTLYEQYF
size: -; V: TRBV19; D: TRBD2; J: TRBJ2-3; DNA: TGTGCCAGTAGTCCCGCGCTAGCGGGGGTCACAGATACGCAGTATTTT; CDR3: CASSPALAGVTDTQYF
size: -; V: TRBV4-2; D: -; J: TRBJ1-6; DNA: TGTGCCAGCAGCCAAGGGACGGTAAATTCACCCCTCCACTTT; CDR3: CASSQGTVNSPLHF
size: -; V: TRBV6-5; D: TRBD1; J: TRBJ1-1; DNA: TGTGCCAGCAAGGACAGGGCCACTGAAGCTTTCTTT; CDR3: CASKDRATEAFF
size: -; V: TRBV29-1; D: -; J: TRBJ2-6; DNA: TGCAGCGTTACACTACCCCCCAACGTCCTGACTTTC; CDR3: CSVTLPPNVLTF
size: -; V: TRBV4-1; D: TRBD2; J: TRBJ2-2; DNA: TGCGCCAGCAGCCAAGGACTAGCGGGGGGGGACACCGGGGAGCTGTTTTTT; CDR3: CASSQGLAGGDTGELFF
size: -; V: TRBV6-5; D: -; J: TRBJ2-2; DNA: TGTGCCACCCTTAGGGAGCGGGCGAACACCGGGGAGCTGTTTTTT; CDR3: CATLRERANTGELFF
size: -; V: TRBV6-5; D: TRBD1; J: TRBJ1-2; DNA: TGTGCCAGCAGTTACCTTAGGACAGGGGGCACCTATGGCTACACCTTC; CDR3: CASSYLRTGGTYGYTF
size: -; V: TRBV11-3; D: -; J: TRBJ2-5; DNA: TGTGCCAGCGGCTCACCCTGGGGGGGGGCAGAGACCCAGTACTTC; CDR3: CASGSPWGGAETQYF